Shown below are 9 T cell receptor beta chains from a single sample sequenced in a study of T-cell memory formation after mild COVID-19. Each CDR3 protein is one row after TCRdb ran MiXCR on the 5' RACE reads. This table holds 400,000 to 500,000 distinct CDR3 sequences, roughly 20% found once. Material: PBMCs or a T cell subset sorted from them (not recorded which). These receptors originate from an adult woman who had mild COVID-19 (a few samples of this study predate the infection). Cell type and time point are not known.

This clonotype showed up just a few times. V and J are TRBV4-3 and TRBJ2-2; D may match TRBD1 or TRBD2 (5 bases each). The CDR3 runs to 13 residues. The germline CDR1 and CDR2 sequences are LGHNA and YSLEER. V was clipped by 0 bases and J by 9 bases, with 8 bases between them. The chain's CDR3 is CASSQDGDRELFF. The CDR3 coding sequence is TGCGCCAGCAGCCAAGATGGGGACCGGGAGCTGTTTTTT.

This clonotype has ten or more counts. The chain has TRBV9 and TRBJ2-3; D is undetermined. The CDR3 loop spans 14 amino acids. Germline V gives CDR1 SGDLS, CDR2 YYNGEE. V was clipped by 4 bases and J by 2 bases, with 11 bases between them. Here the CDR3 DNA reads TGTGCCAGCAGCTCCATCGGCTCCACAGATACGCAGTATTTT. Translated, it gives CASSSIGSTDTQYF. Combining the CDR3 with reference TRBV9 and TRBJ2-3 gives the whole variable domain DSGVTQTPKHLITATGQRVTLRCSPRSGDLSVYWYQQSLDQGLQFLIQYYNGEERAKGNILERFSAQQFPDLHSELNLSSLELGDSALYFCASSSIGSTDTQYFGPGTRLTVL.

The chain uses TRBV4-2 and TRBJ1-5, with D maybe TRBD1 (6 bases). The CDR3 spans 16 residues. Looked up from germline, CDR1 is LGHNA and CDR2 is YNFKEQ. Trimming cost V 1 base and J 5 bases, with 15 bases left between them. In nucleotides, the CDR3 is TGTGCCAGCAGCCAAGCTGGAGGTAGGGGGGATCAGCCCCAGCATTTT. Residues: CASSQAGGRGDQPQHF.

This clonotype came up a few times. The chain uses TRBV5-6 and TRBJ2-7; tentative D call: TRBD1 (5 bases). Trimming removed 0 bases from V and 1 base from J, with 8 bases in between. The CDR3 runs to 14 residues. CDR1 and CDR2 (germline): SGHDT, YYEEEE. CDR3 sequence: CASSLVPGSYEQYF. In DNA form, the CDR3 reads TGTGCCAGCAGCTTGGTTCCAGGGTCCTACGAGCAGTACTTC.

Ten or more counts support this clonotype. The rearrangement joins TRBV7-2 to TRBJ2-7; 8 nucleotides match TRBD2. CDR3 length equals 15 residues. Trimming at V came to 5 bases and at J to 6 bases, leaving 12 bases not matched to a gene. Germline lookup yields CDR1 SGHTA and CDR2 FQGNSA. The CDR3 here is CASSTPGLEGSEQYF. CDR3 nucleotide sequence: TGTGCCAGCAGCACCCCGGGACTAGAGGGGAGCGAGCAGTACTTC. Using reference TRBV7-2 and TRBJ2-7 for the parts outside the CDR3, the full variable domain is GAGVSQSPSNKVTEKGKDVELRCDPISGHTALYWYRQSLGQGLEFLIYFQGNSAPDKSGLPSDRFSAERTGGSVSTLTIQRTQQEDSAVYLCASSTPGLEGSEQYFGPGTRLTVT.

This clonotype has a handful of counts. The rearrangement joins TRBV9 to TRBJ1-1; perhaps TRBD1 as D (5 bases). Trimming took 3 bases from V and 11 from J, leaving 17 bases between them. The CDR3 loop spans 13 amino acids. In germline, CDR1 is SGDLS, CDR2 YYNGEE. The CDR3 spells CASSGATATRAFF. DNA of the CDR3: TGTGCCAGCAGCGGGGCGACAGCCACACGGGCTTTCTTT.

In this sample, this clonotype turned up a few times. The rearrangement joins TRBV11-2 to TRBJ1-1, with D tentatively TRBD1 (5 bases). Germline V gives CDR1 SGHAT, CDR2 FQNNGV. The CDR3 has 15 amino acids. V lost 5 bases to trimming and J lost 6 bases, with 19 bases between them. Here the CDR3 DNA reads TGTGCCAGCAGCCCAGCCGTAGGGGCAGGAGCTGAAGCTTTCTTT. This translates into CASSPAVGAGAEAFF.

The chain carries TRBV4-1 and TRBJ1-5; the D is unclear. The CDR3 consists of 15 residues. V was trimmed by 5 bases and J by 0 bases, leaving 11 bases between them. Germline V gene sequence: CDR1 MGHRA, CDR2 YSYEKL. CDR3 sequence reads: CASSKSASSNQPQHF. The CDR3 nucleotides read TGCGCCAGCAGCAAGTCGGCCAGTAGCAATCAGCCCCAGCATTTT.

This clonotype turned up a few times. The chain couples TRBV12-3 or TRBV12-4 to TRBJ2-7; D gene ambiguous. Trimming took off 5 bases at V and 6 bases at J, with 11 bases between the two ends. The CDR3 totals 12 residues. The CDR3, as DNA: TGTGCCAGCAGTACATCGGCGTTCGAGCAGTACTTC. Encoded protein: CASSTSAFEQYF.